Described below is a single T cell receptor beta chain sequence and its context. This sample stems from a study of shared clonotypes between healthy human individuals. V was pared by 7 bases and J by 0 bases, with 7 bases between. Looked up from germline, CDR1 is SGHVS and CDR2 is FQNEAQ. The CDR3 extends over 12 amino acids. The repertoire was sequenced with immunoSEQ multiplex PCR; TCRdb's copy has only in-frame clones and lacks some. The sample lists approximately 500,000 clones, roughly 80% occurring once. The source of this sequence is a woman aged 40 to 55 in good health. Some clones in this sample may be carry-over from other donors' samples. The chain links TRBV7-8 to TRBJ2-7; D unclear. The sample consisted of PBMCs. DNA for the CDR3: TGTGCCAGCACACCTAGCTCCTACGAGCAGTACTTC. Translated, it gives CASTPSSYEQYF.